This T cell receptor (beta chain) derives from a study of cytomegalovirus exposure and HLA in healthy donors. Donors sampled were nominally healthy, though unrecorded immune exposures were likely. Study-wide points: Earlier analysis looked at TCR beta V segments, and most were productive about 87% or about 30% of the time. Fewer N-insertions (relative to the approximately 670-donor mean) were reportedly seen in an Asian-associated ancestry cluster in a later analysis. A missense variant in DCLRE1C was later tied to TCR beta V- and J-gene trimming.

PCR was performed using 60 Vbeta and 13 Jbeta primers. Using immunoSEQ multiplex PCR, the repertoire was profiled, and TCRdb retains in-frame clones only, with some absent. The profile shows 100,000 to 150,000 clones, about 80% of them singletons. This clone was recorded only once. Antigen unknown. Germline V gene sequence: CDR1 WSHSY, CDR2 SAAADI. V was cut by 6 bases and J by 4 bases, with 16 bases left in between. There are 15 residues in the CDR3. This sequence originates from a woman aged 45-65 years in good health and CMV-seropositive. The J gene is TRBJ1-3, the V gene TRBV10-2, with D perhaps matching TRBD1 (6 bases). Sequencing was performed on PBMCs. The CDR3, as DNA: TGCGCCAGCAGCCCGGACAGACTGGGGGGAAACACCATATATTTT. Translated, it gives CASSPDRLGGNTIYF.